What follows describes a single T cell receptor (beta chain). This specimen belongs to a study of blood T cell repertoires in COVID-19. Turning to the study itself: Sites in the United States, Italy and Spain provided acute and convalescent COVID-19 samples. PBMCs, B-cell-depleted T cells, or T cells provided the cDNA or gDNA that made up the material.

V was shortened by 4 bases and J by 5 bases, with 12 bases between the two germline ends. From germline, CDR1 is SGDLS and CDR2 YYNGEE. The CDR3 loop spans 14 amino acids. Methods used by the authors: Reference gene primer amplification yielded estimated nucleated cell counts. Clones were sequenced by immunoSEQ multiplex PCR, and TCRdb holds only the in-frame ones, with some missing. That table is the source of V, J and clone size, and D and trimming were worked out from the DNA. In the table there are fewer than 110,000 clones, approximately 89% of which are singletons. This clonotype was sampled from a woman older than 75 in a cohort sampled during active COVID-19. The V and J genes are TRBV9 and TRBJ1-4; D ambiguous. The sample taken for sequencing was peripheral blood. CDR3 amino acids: CASSLRQANEKLFF. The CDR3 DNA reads TGTGCCAGCAGCCTTAGACAAGCAAATGAAAAACTGTTTTTT.